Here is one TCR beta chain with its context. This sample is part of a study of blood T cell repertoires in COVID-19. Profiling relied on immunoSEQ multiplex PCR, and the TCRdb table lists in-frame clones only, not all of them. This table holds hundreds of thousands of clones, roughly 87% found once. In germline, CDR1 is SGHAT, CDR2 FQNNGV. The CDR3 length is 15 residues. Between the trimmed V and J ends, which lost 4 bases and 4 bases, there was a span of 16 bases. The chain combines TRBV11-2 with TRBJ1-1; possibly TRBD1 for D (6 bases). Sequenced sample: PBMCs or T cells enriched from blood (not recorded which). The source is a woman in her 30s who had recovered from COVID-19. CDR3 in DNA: TGTGCCAGCAGCTCGACCCTGACAGGAATCACTGAAGCTTTCTTT. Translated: CASSSTLTGITEAFF.